This passage covers 14 T cell receptor beta chains from one sample sequenced in a study of blood T cell repertoires in COVID-19. Measured with immunoSEQ multiplex PCR; TCRdb has only the in-frame clones, and not every one. The sample comprises around 150,000 clones, about 90% of which are singletons, and 4.8% rests with the top ten. The sample consisted of peripheral blood. The source of these receptors is a man in his thirties or forties with COVID-19, enrolled during active disease.

This clone was recorded once. The chain joins TRBV9 to TRBJ1-1; 10 positions match TRBD1. There are 15 residues in the CDR3. Looked up from germline, CDR1 is SGDLS and CDR2 is YYNGEE. Trimming cost V 4 bases and J 5 bases; bases outside gene matches: 8. The CDR3 region has the DNA TGTGCCAGCAGCTCATTAAGGACAGGGGGGACTGAAGCTTTCTTT. Translating it yields CASSSLRTGGTEAFF.

The chain combines TRBV7-9 with TRBJ1-3; D remains unclear. Germline loops: CDR1 SEHNR, CDR2 FQNEAQ (reference sequence). V dropped 4 bases and J dropped 2 bases, with 6 bases sitting between them. The CDR3 consists of 13 residues. The CDR3 region is CASSSEAGNTIYF. The CDR3 region has the DNA TGTGCCAGCAGCTCCGAGGCTGGAAACACCATATATTTT.

This chain uses TRBV28 with TRBJ2-5; 7 nucleotides agree with TRBD1. Germline V gives CDR1 MDHEN, CDR2 SYDVKM. Losses at the gene ends were 4 bases for V and 2 bases for J; bases not matched to a gene: 22. The CDR3 spans 20 residues. Written as DNA, the CDR3 is TGTGCCAGCAGTTATCTCTACGGTCTCGACAGGGCTGGGCAACAAGAGACCCAGTACTTC. Translation gives CASSYLYGLDRAGQQETQYF.

This chain connects TRBV6-1 to TRBJ1-1; D gene unclear. The germline V and J ends were trimmed by 3 bases and 11 bases, with 13 bases remaining between them. Germline V CDR1 and CDR2: MNHNS, SASEGT. This CDR3 is built from 12 residues. CDR3 sequence: CASSDSGSMAFF. CDR3 DNA sequence: TGTGCCAGCAGTGACAGCGGCAGTATGGCTTTCTTT.

The chain joins TRBV20-1 to TRBJ2-2; TRBD1 aligns across 10 bases. CDR1 and CDR2 (germline): DFQATT, SNEGSKA (reference sequence). Trimming removed 3 bases from V and 6 bases from J; junction bases left unmatched: 4. This CDR3 has 14 residues. The CDR3 protein is CSASLGQGPGELFF. The CDR3 DNA is TGCAGTGCTAGTTTGGGACAGGGGCCCGGGGAGCTGTTTTTT.

The chain is built from TRBV7-2 and TRBJ2-7; 10 bases are shared with TRBD2. The germline V gene has CDR1 SGHTA and CDR2 FQGNSA. This CDR3 region has 19 residues. J was trimmed by 1 base and V by 5 bases; bases with no gene match: 17. This CDR3 is CASSTRRALTSGASYEQYF. DNA of the CDR3: TGTGCCAGCAGCACCCGGAGGGCCCTAACTAGCGGGGCTTCCTACGAGCAGTACTTC.

This clone was seen only once. The rearrangement links TRBV19 to TRBJ2-1; TRBD2 might be the D (6 bases). This CDR3 is built from 14 residues. V dropped 7 bases and J dropped 7 bases, with 17 bases sitting between them. Germline CDR1 LNHDA, CDR2 SQIVND (reference sequence). The CDR3 DNA is TGTGCCAGTAAGCAGGCGGGAATGAGAAATGAGCAGTTCTTC. Translating it yields CASKQAGMRNEQFF.

The chain recombines TRBV4-3 with TRBJ2-1, with a tentative D call TRBD2 (6 bases). The CDR3 runs 14 residues. Trimming took off 4 bases at V and 8 bases at J, with 15 bases between the two ends. Germline V CDR1 and CDR2: LGHNA, YSLEER. In DNA form, the CDR3 reads TGCGCCAGCAGCCCGGCGCGAGGGAGGCATGAGCAGTTCTTC. Its translation is CASSPARGRHEQFF.

The V gene is TRBV4-3, the J gene TRBJ1-1; TRBD1 aligns across 7 bases. Germline trimming cut 8 bases from V and 0 bases from J; bases unmatched to any gene: 6. The CDR3 length is 14 residues. The germline CDR1 and CDR2 sequences are LGHNA and YSLEER. The CDR3 protein is CASARGQMNTEAFF. CDR3 DNA: TGCGCCAGCGCTAGGGGGCAGATGAACACTGAAGCTTTCTTT.

V gene TRBV10-3 combines with J gene TRBJ1-1; tentative D call: TRBD1 (6 bases). This CDR3 has 12 amino acids. CDR1 ENHRY and CDR2 SYGVKD come from the germline V gene. The V and J ends lost 10 bases and 2 bases respectively, with 11 bases between them. CDR3 DNA: TGTGCCACCGTACAGGGCAACACTGAAGCTTTCTTT. This codes for CATVQGNTEAFF.

This clone was counted once. This CDR3 is CASSFRTGGTEAFF. The CDR3 DNA reads TGTGCCAGCAGTTTCCGGACAGGGGGCACTGAAGCTTTCTTT. This rearrangement joins TRBV28 to TRBJ1-1; TRBD1 agrees at 10 bases. CDR1 is MDHEN and CDR2 is SYDVKM in the germline V gene. V shed 3 bases, J shed 4 bases, and the junction held 2 bases outside the gene matches. The CDR3 covers 14 residues.

The chain combines TRBV3-1 (or the pseudogene TRBV3-2) with TRBJ2-4; D perhaps matches TRBD1 (6 bases). Germline values: CDR1 LGHDT, CDR2 YNNKEL (reference sequence). Trimming shortened V by 3 bases and J by 4 bases, and 16 bases separated the two germline ends. The CDR3 consists of 16 residues. The CDR3 sequence is CASSHSTWTAKNIQYF. The CDR3 region has the DNA TGTGCCAGCAGCCATTCGACATGGACAGCAAAAAACATTCAGTACTTC.

The chain employs TRBV28 and TRBJ2-2; 8 bases fit TRBD1. Germline V gene data show CDR1 as MDHEN and CDR2 as SYDVKM. The V gene end was trimmed by 4 bases and the J gene end by 6 bases; junction bases not matched to a gene: 7. CDR3 length equals 15 residues. The CDR3 spells CASSSGQARPGELFF. DNA of the CDR3: TGTGCCAGCAGTTCGGGACAGGCCCGTCCCGGGGAGCTGTTTTTT.

This chain uses TRBV7-8 with TRBJ2-2, with TRBD2 matching over 11 bases. The CDR3 has 18 amino acids. The V segment lost 0 bases and the J segment 2 bases; nucleotides outside the gene matches: 5. Germline V gives CDR1 SGHVS, CDR2 FQNEAQ. The CDR3 is CASSLAVSGGANTGELFF. The CDR3 DNA reads as TGTGCCAGCAGCTTAGCGGTTAGCGGGGGGGCCAACACCGGGGAGCTGTTTTTT.